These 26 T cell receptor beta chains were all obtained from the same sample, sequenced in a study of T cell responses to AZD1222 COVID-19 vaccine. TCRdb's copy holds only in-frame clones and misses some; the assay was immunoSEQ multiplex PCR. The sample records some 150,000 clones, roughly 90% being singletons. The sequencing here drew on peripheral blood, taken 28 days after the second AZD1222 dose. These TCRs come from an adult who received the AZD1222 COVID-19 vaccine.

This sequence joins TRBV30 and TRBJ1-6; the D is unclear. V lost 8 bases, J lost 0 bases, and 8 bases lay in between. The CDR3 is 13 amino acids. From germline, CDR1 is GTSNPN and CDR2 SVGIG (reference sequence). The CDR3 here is CALGSSYNSPLHF. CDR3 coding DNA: TGTGCCCTCGGGAGCTCCTATAATTCACCCCTCCACTTT.

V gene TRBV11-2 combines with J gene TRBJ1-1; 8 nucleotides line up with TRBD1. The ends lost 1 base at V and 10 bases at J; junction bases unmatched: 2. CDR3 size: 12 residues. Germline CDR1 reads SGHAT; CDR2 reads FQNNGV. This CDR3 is CASSLVTGGAFF. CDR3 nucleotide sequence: TGTGCCAGCAGCTTAGTAACAGGGGGAGCTTTCTTT.

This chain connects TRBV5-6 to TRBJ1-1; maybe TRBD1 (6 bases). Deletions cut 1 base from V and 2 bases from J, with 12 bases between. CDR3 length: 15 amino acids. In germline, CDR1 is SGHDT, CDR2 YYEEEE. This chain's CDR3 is CASSLIPGANTEAFF. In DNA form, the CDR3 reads TGTGCCAGCAGCTTGATTCCAGGGGCTAACACTGAAGCTTTCTTT.

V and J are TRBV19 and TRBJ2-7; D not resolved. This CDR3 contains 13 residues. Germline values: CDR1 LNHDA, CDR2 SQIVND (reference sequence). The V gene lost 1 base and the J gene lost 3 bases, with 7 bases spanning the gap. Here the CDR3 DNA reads TGTGCCAGTAGTATAGGGCCAGGCTACGAGCAGTACTTC. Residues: CASSIGPGYEQYF. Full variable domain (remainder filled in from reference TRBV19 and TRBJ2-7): DGGITQSPKYLFRKEGQNVTLSCEQNLNHDAMYWYRQDPGQGLRLIYYSQIVNDFQKGDIAEGYSVSREKKESFPLTVTSAQKNPTAFYLCASSIGPGYEQYFGPGTRLTVT.

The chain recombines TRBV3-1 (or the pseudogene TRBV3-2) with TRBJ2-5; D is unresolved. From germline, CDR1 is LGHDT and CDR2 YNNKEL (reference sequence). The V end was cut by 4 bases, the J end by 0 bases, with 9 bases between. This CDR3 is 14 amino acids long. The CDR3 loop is CASSLTPYQETQYF. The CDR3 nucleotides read TGTGCCAGCAGCCTAACTCCGTACCAAGAGACCCAGTACTTC.

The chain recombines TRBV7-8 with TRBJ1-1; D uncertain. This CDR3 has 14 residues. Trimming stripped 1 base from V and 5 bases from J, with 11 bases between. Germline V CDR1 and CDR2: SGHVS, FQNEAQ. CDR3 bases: TGTGCCAGCAGCTTAGGGACGGGGAGGACTGAAGCTTTCTTT. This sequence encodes CASSLGTGRTEAFF.

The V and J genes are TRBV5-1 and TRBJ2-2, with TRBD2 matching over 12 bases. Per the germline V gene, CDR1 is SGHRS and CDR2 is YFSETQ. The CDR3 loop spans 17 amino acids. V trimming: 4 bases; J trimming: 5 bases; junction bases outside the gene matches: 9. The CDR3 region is CASSPGLAGHGTGELFF. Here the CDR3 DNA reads TGCGCCAGCAGCCCGGGACTAGCGGGCCACGGTACCGGGGAGCTGTTTTTT. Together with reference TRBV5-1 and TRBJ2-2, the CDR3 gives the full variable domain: KAGVTQTPRYLIKTRGQQVTLSCSPISGHRSVSWYQQTPGQGLQFLFEYFSETQRNKGNFPGRFSGRQFSNSRSEMNVSTLELGDSALYLCASSPGLAGHGTGELFFGEGSRLTVL.

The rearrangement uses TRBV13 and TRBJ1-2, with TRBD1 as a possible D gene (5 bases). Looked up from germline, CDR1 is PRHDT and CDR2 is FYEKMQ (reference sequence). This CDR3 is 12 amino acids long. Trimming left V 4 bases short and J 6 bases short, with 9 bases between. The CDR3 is CASSSGTDGYTF. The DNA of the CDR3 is TGTGCCAGCAGCTCGGGGACGGATGGCTACACCTTC. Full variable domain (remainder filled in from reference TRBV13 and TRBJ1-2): AAGVIQSPRHLIKEKRETATLKCYPIPRHDTVYWYQQGPGQDPQFLISFYEKMQSDKGSIPDRFSAQQFSDYHSELNMSSLELGDSALYFCASSSGTDGYTFGSGTRLTVV.

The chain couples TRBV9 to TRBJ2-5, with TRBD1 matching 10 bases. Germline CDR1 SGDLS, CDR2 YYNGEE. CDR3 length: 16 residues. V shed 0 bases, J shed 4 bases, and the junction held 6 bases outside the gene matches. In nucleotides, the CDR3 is TGTGCCAGCAGCGTAGACCCAGGGACAGGGGCAGAGACCCAGTACTTC. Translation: CASSVDPGTGAETQYF.

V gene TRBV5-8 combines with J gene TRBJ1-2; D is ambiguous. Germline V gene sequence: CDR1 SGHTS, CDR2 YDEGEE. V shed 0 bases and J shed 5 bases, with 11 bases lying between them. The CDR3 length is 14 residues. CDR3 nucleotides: TGTGCCAGCAGCTTGGAATCCCTTGGGTATGGCTACACCTTC. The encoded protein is CASSLESLGYGYTF.

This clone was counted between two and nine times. For the CDR3, the DNA is TGTGCCAGCAGTGATCTCCGGGCTACTAATGAAAAACTGTTTTTT. Protein product: CASSDLRATNEKLFF. This rearrangement joins TRBV25-1 to TRBJ1-4, with no clear D. CDR3 length: 15 residues. V shed 3 bases and J shed 2 bases, with 10 bases lying between them. The germline gives CDR1 MGHDK, CDR2 SYGVNS.

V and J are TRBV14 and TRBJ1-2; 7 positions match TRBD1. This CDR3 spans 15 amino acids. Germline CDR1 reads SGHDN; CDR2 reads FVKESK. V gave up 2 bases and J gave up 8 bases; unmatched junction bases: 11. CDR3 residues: CASSQIPRGSGGYTF. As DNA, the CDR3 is TGTGCCAGCAGCCAAATCCCCAGGGGGTCGGGAGGCTACACCTTC.

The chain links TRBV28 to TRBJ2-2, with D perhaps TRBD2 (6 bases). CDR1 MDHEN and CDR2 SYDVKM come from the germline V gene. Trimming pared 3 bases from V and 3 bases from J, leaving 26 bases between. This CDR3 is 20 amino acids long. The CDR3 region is CASSFGFWTTPPRDTGELFF. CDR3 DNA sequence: TGTGCCAGCAGTTTCGGGTTCTGGACTACTCCACCGAGGGACACCGGGGAGCTGTTTTTT.

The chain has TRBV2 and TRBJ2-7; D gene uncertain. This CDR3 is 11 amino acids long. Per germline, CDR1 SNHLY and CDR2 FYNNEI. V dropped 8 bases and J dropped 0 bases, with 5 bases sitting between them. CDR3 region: CASRSSYEQYF. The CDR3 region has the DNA TGTGCCAGCCGGAGCTCCTACGAGCAGTACTTC. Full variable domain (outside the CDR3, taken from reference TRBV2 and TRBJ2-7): EPEVTQTPSHQVTQMGQEVILRCVPISNHLYFYWYRQILGQKVEFLVSFYNNEISEKSEIFDDQFSVERPDGSNFTLKIRSTKLEDSAMYFCASRSSYEQYFGPGTRLTVT.

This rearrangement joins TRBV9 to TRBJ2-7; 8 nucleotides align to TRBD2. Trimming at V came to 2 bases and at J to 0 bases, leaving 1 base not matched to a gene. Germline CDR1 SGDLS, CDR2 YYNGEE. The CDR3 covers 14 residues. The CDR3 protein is CASSVGLGSYEQYF. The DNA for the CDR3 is TGTGCCAGCAGCGTGGGACTAGGCTCCTACGAGCAGTACTTC.

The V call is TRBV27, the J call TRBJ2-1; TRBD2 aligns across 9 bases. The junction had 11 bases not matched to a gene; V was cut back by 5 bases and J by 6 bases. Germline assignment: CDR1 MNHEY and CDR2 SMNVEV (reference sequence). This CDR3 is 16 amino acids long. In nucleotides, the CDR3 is TGTGCCAGCAGTATTACTAGCGGGCCAACGGGCAATGAGCAGTTCTTC. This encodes CASSITSGPTGNEQFF.

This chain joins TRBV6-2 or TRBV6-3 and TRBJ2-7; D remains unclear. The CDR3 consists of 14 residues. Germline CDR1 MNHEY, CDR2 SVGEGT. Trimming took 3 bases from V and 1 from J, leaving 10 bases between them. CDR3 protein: CASSYTHGSYEQYF. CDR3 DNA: TGTGCCAGCAGTTATACTCACGGGTCCTACGAGCAGTACTTC.

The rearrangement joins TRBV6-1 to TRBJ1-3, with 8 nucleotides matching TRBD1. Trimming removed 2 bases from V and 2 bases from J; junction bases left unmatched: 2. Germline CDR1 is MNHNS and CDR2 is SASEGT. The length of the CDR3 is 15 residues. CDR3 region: CASSEQGAPGNTIYF. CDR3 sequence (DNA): TGTGCCAGCAGTGAACAGGGGGCCCCTGGAAACACCATATATTTT.

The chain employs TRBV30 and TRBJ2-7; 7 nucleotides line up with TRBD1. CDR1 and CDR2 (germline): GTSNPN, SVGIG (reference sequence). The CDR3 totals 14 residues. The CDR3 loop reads CAWSLLMTGREQYF. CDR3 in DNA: TGTGCGTGGTCCCTTTTGATGACAGGGCGCGAGCAGTACTTC.

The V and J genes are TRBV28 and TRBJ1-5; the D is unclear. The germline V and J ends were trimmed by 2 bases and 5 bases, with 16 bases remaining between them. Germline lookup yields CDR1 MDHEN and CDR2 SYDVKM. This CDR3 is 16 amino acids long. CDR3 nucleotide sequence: TGTGCCAGCAGTTTAGGAAACCCAGTTGGCGATCAGCCCCAGCATTTT. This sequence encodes CASSLGNPVGDQPQHF.

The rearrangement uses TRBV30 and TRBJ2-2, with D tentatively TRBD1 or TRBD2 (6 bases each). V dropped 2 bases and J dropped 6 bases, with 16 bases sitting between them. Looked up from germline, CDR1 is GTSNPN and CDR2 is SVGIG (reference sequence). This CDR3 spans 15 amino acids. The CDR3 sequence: CAWSQRRGVSGELFF. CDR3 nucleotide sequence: TGTGCCTGGAGTCAGAGAAGGGGGGTGTCCGGGGAGCTGTTTTTT.

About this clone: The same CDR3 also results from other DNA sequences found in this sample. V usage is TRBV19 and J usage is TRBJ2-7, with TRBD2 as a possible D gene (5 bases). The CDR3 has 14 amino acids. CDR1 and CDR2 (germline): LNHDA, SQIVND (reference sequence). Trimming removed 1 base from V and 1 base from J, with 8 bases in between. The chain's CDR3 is CASSIGAGSYEQYF. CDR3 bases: TGTGCCAGTAGTATAGGCGCGGGTTCCTACGAGCAGTACTTC.

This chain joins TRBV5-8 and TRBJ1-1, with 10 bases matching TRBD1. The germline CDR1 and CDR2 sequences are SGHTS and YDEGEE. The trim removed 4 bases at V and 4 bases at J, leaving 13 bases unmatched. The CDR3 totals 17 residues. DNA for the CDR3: TGTGCCAGCAGCCGGAAGAGGAGAGGACAGGGGGGCACTGAAGCTTTCTTT. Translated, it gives CASSRKRRGQGGTEAFF.

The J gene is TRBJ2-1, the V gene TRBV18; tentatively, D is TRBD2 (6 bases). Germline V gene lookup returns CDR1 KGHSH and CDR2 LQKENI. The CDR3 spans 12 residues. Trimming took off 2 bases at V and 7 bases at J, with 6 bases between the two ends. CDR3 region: CASSPGGNEQFF. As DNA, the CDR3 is TGTGCCAGCTCACCAGGAGGGAATGAGCAGTTCTTC.

The CDR3 protein is CASSPTRGVGTEAFF. CDR3 nucleotide sequence: TGTGCCAGCAGCCCAACCAGGGGGGTAGGAACTGAAGCTTTCTTT. This chain joins TRBV28 and TRBJ1-1; the match to TRBD1 covers 7 bases. Germline loops: CDR1 MDHEN, CDR2 SYDVKM. V trimming: 6 bases; J trimming: 5 bases; junction bases outside the gene matches: 12. The CDR3 is made up of 15 amino acids.

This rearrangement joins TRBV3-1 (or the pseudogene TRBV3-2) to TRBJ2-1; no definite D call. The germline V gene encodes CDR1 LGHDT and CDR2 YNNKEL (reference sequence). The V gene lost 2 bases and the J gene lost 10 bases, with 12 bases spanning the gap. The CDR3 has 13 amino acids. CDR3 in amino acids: CASSQFRHGEQFF. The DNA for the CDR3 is TGTGCCAGCAGCCAATTTAGGCATGGGGAGCAGTTCTTC.